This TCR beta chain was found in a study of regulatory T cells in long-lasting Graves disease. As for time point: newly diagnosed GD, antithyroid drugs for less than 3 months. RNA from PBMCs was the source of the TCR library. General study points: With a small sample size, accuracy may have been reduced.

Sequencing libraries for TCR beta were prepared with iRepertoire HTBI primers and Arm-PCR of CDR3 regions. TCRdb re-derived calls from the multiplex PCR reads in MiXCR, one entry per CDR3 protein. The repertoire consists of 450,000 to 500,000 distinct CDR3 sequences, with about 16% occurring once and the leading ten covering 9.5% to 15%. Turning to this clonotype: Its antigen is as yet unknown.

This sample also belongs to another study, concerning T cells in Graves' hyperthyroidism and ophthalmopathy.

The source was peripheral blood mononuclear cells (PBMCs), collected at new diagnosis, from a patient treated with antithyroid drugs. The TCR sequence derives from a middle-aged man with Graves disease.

CDR3 sequence (DNA): TGTGCCAGCAGTTACCTTTCGGGGGGAGCGGGCCGCACAGATACGCAGTATTTT. It translates to CASSYLSGGAGRTDTQYF. This chain uses TRBV6-2 or TRBV6-3 with TRBJ2-3, with TRBD2 matching over 7 bases. The V gene end was trimmed by 2 bases and the J gene end by 1 base; junction bases not matched to a gene: 12. Germline values: CDR1 MNHEY, CDR2 SVGEGT. The CDR3 has 18 amino acids.